This T cell receptor (beta chain) was observed in a study of cytomegalovirus exposure and HLA in healthy donors. The study, taken as a whole, reports: HLA restriction was apparent for most CMV-associated TCR beta chains in a later analysis. Prediction of most subjects' HLA-A and HLA-B alleles by TCR beta sequences was reportedly accurate. Owing to their indistinguishability, certain V segments, notably TRBV6-2 and TRBV6-3, were excluded.

Trimming took 4 bases from V and 0 from J; bases not matched to a gene: 0. There are 15 residues in the CDR3. The germline V gene has CDR1 MRHNA and CDR2 SNTAGT. This PCR relied on a set of 60 Vbeta primers and 13 Jbeta primers. Clones were read by immunoSEQ multiplex PCR, and TCRdb kept only the in-frame ones, dropping some. The sample lists about 160,000 clones, 79% occurring once. This clone has a handful of counts. Its antigen is still unknown. This TCR derives from a human donor in good health. Source material: PBMCs. The chain links TRBV6-4 to TRBJ2-1; 10 nucleotides align to TRBD2. The CDR3 DNA sequence: TGTGCCAGCAGTGGGACTAGCGGCTCCTACAATGAGCAGTTCTTC. It codes for CASSGTSGSYNEQFF.